The T cell receptor beta chain under discussion was sequenced for a study of blood T cell repertoires in COVID-19. Study details: Researchers got acute and convalescent COVID-19 samples from the United States, Italy and Spain. PBMCs, B-cell-depleted T cells, or T cells provided the cDNA or gDNA that made up the material.

This table comes from immunoSEQ multiplex PCR, and its TCRdb copy is limited to in-frame clones, with some not included. The sample carries fewer than 300,000 clones, around 87% recorded once. There are 14 residues in the CDR3. Trimming cost V 3 bases and J 0 bases, with 6 bases left between them. Germline V lookup: CDR1 SGHVT, CDR2 SQSDAQ. The source is a woman between 50 and 59 years old with acute or convalescent COVID-19. The rearrangement joins TRBV7-4 to TRBJ1-5, with unresolved D. Sequencing used peripheral blood. CDR3 nucleotides: TGTGCCAGCAGCTTTGTTTATAGCAATCAGCCCCAGCATTTT. Its protein product is CASSFVYSNQPQHF.